This entry lists 14 T cell receptor beta chains sequenced from one sample in a study of spatial heterogeneity in lung cancer. TCRdb re-called the 5' RACE reads with MiXCR, one entry per CDR3 protein. The table lists tens of thousands of distinct CDR3 sequences, 6.5% to 8.5% of them singletons. Noted time point: sample taken at primary tumor resection. This specimen was PBMCs, taken at surgery. These receptors all come from a male donor with early-stage non-small cell lung cancer.

This clonotype has ten or more counts. The chain links TRBV7-9 to TRBJ1-2, with D perhaps TRBD1 (6 bases). V was pared by 6 bases and J by 3 bases, with 17 bases between. The CDR3 runs to 15 residues. Germline assignment: CDR1 SEHNR and CDR2 FQNEAQ (reference sequence). CDR3: CASSPGTLPYYGYTF. The DNA for the CDR3 is TGTGCCAGCAGTCCTGGGACACTCCCATACTATGGCTACACCTTC.

The rearrangement uses TRBV6-6 and TRBJ2-1; TRBD1 matches 7 bases. Germline trimming cut 4 bases from V and 0 bases from J; bases unmatched to any gene: 6. CDR3 length: 16 amino acids. Germline values: CDR1 MNHNY, CDR2 SVGAGI (reference sequence). The CDR3 spells CASSSGTVISYNEQFF. CDR3 nucleotide sequence: TGTGCCAGCAGTTCCGGGACAGTGATCTCCTACAATGAGCAGTTCTTC.

This clonotype was counted many times. The J gene is TRBJ2-5, the V gene TRBV7-2, with D uncertain. This CDR3 contains 13 residues. V was pared by 0 bases and J by 5 bases, with 7 bases between. The germline CDR1 and CDR2 sequences are SGHTA and FQGNSA. CDR3 coding DNA: TGTGCCAGCAGCTTAGCCGGATCCGAGACCCAGTACTTC. This sequence encodes CASSLAGSETQYF.

The chain has TRBV20-1 and TRBJ2-3; D ambiguous. This CDR3 is 14 amino acids long. The germline V gene has CDR1 DFQATT and CDR2 SNEGSKA (reference sequence). Deletions cut 2 bases from V and 0 bases from J, with 9 bases between. CDR3 DNA sequence: TGCAGTGCTAGAAGGCAGGTTAGCACAGATACGCAGTATTTT. The encoded protein is CSARRQVSTDTQYF.

This clonotype was observed many times. The genes are TRBV6-2 or TRBV6-3 and TRBJ1-5; D remains unclear. CDR1 is MNHEY and CDR2 is SVGEGT in the germline V gene. This CDR3 spans 13 amino acids. V lost 5 bases and J lost 5, with 10 bases in between. CDR3 amino acids: CASSPTGDQPQHF. In DNA form, the CDR3 reads TGTGCCAGCAGTCCAACCGGGGATCAGCCCCAGCATTTT.

This clonotype showed up many times. This sequence joins TRBV7-2 and TRBJ1-6; unclear D gene. The CDR3 is 15 residues long. Germline V gene sequence: CDR1 SGHTA, CDR2 FQGNSA. The germline V and J ends were trimmed by 5 bases and 4 bases, with 12 bases remaining between them. The DNA for the CDR3 is TGTGCCAGCAGCCCTGCGACGGGGTATAATTCACCCCTCCACTTT. This encodes CASSPATGYNSPLHF.

In regard to this clonotype: Being one base from a much bigger clone, this may be a read error. CDR3 in amino acids: CASSVTGDYTEAFF. The CDR3 nucleotides are TGTGCCAGCAGCGTCACAGGGGATTACACTGAAGCTTTCTTT. The chain carries TRBV9 and TRBJ1-1, with TRBD1 matching 7 bases. V shed 2 bases and J 3 bases; nucleotides not matched to a gene: 4. Germline loops: CDR1 SGDLS, CDR2 YYNGEE. The CDR3 spans 14 residues.

This clonotype was observed many times. The V call is TRBV29-1, the J call TRBJ2-3; D is undetermined. Germline loops: CDR1 SQVTM, CDR2 ANQGSEA. V dropped 5 bases and J dropped 2 bases, with 11 bases sitting between them. This CDR3 spans 13 amino acids. CDR3 bases: TGCAGCGTTCAGCAAGCTTACACAGATACGCAGTATTTT. Amino acids: CSVQQAYTDTQYF.

At least ten counts were recorded for this clonotype. This rearrangement joins TRBV6-5 to TRBJ2-2; D gene uncertain. V shed 5 bases and J shed 5 bases, with 12 bases lying between them. The CDR3 sequence is 14 residues long. Germline V gene sequence: CDR1 MNHEY, CDR2 SVGAGI. Here the CDR3 DNA reads TGTGCCAGCAGTCATGTTTTGGCGACCGGGGAGCTGTTTTTT. The encoded protein is CASSHVLATGELFF.

This clonotype was counted many times. The CDR3 DNA reads TGCGCCAGCAGCTTGGATGCAGGTTTTAATTCACCCCTCCACTTT. As protein: CASSLDAGFNSPLHF. The J gene is TRBJ1-6, the V gene TRBV5-1; D unclear. V shed 0 bases and J shed 6 bases, with 10 bases lying between them. This CDR3 has 15 residues. Germline V gives CDR1 SGHRS, CDR2 YFSETQ.

The J gene is TRBJ2-1, the V gene TRBV18; 11 bases are shared with TRBD1. V was clipped by 6 bases and J by 9 bases; unmatched bases: 7. This CDR3 region has 14 residues. Germline V gene lookup returns CDR1 KGHSH and CDR2 LQKENI. As DNA, the CDR3 is TGTGCCAGCTCTCTCGGACAGGGGGCGTCTGAGCAGTTCTTC. This gives the protein CASSLGQGASEQFF.

This clonotype has a handful of counts. This chain links TRBV4-1 with TRBJ2-3; 8 nucleotides line up with TRBD2. Germline V lookup: CDR1 MGHRA, CDR2 YSYEKL. The V and J ends lost 4 bases and 3 bases, in that order; junction bases with no gene match: 9. There are 16 residues in the CDR3. In DNA, the CDR3 is TGCGCCAGCAGCCTTGGACTAGCTGGTGAGACAGATACGCAGTATTTT. It yields the protein CASSLGLAGETDTQYF.

By share of the sample, this clonotype is medium-sized. The chain uses TRBV25-1 and TRBJ1-2; no reliable D call. Germline CDR1 and CDR2: MGHDK and SYGVNS. Trimming pared 2 bases from V and 8 bases from J, leaving 15 bases between. The CDR3 runs to 14 residues. The CDR3 DNA sequence: TGTGCCAGCAGTGAAGGCTTGGTTAGGGAAGGCTACACCTTC. Its protein is CASSEGLVREGYTF.

This clonotype was detected ten times or more. The chain recombines TRBV11-2 with TRBJ2-2, with TRBD1 as a possible D gene (6 bases). The CDR3 loop spans 15 amino acids. The V end was cut by 5 bases, the J end by 5 bases, with 15 bases between. Germline CDR1 SGHAT, CDR2 FQNNGV. The CDR3 DNA reads as TGTGCCAGCAGCCCGCCGGCCCAGGGGACCGGGGAGCTGTTTTTT. It translates to CASSPPAQGTGELFF.